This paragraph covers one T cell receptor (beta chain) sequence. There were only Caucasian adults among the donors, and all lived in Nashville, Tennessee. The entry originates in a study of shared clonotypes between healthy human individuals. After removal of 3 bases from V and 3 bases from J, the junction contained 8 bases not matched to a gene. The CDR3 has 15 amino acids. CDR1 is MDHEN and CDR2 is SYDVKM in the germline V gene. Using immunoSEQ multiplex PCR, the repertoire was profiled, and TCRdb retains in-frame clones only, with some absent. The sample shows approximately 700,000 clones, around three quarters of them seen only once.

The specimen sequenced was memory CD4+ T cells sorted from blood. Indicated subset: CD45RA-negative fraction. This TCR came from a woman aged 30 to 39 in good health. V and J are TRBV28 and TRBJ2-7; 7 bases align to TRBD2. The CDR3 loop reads CASSLGGTLNYEQYF. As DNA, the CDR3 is TGTGCCAGCAGTTTGGGGGGGACCTTAAACTACGAGCAGTACTTC.